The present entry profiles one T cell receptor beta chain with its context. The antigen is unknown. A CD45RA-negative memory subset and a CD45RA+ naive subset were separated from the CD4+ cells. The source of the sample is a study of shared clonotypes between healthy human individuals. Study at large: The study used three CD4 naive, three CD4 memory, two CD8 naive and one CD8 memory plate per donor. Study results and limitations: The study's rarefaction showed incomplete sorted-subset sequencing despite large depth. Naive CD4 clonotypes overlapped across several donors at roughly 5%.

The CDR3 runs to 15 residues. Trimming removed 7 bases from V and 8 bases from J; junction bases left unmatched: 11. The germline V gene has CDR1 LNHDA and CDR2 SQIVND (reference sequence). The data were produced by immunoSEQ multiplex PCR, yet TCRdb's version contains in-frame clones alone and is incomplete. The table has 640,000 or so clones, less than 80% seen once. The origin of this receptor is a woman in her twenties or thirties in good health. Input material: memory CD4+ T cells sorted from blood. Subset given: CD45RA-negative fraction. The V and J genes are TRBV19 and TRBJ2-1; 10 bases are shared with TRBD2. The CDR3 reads CASKRLAGALYEQFF. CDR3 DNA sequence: TGTGCCAGTAAAAGGCTAGCGGGAGCTCTCTATGAGCAGTTCTTC.